This TCR beta chain was documented in a study of T cell repertoires in cytomegalovirus infection. From the reads, TCRdb called clonotypes with MiXCR, one entry per CDR3 protein. The sample carries more than 650,000 distinct CDR3 sequences, 35% recorded once. Germline CDR1 is LNHDA and CDR2 is SQIVND (reference sequence). This CDR3 comprises 14 residues. V lost 1 base and J 7 bases, leaving 8 bases between the germline ends. The sample holds a few counts of this clonotype. The receptor's source is a human donor in good health (CMV status not recorded). Some clones in this sample may be carry-over from other donors' samples. The V call is TRBV19, the J call TRBJ1-6; perhaps TRBD1 as D (5 bases). The sample consisted of PBMCs. The CDR3 region has the DNA TGTGCCAGTAGTATAGGGACACAGAATTCACCCCTCCACTTT. This sequence encodes CASSIGTQNSPLHF.